This passage covers 18 T cell receptor beta chains from one sample sequenced in a study of cytomegalovirus exposure and HLA in healthy donors (dated 2017 in TCRdb). The method behind the library was the immunoSEQ multiplex PCR assay. For the multiplex PCR, a mixture combining 60 forward primers for TCR Vbeta segments and 13 reverse primers for TCR Jbeta segments was used. TCRdb carries this immuneACCESS record with in-frame sequences only. Its versions omit some clonotypes, under half of them owing to an unresolved V gene in the studies checked, with the rest unexplained. The sample profile shows 60,000 to 70,000 clones; approximately 71% of them were found once. The leading ten clones occupy about 8.3% of the sample. Sequenced sample: PBMCs. The origin of the receptors is a man between 60 and 75 years old in good health and CMV-seropositive.

The V gene is TRBV5-8, the J gene TRBJ1-5, with 7 bases identical to TRBD1. The CDR3 is 16 amino acids. Germline V lookup: CDR1 SGHTS, CDR2 YDEGEE. After removal of 1 base from V and 3 bases from J, the junction contained 7 bases not matched to a gene. The CDR3 reads CASSLRQGGNNQPQHF. CDR3 DNA: TGTGCCAGCAGCTTGCGGCAGGGGGGCAACAATCAGCCCCAGCATTTT. The variable domain in full, completed from reference TRBV5-8 and TRBJ1-5, reads EAGVTQSPTHLIKTRGQQATLRCSPISGHTSVYWYQQALGLGLQFLLWYDEGEERNRGNFPPRFSGRQFPNYSSELNVNALELEDSALYLCASSLRQGGNNQPQHFGDGTRLSIL.

This chain links TRBV7-8 with TRBJ2-7; 7 bases are shared with TRBD1. The CDR3 length is 13 residues. The V gene end was trimmed by 1 base and the J gene end by 4 bases; junction bases not matched to a gene: 1. The germline V gene has CDR1 SGHVS and CDR2 FQNEAQ. CDR3 loop: CASSLGDRYEQYF. CDR3 DNA sequence: TGTGCCAGCAGCTTAGGGGACAGATACGAGCAGTACTTC.

The chain links TRBV4-1 to TRBJ1-5, with D hard to call. The germline V gene encodes CDR1 MGHRA and CDR2 YSYEKL. The CDR3 totals 17 residues. Trimming stripped 0 bases from V and 1 base from J, with 13 bases between. The CDR3 region is CASSQDRGTSSNQPQHF. The CDR3 DNA follows: TGCGCCAGCAGCCAAGATCGGGGAACATCAAGCAATCAGCCCCAGCATTTT.

This chain connects TRBV18 to TRBJ2-7; D remains unclear. V was trimmed by 3 bases and J by 6 bases, leaving 12 bases between them. The CDR3 loop spans 13 amino acids. Germline assignment: CDR1 KGHSH and CDR2 LQKENI. This chain's CDR3 is CASSPASYSEQYF. CDR3 DNA: TGTGCCAGCTCACCCGCTAGTTATAGCGAGCAGTACTTC.

The chain uses TRBV10-3 and TRBJ2-1; TRBD2 is a possible D gene (6 bases). With 0 bases removed from V and 7 bases from J, the gap between germline ends came to 16 bases. This CDR3 comprises 16 residues. Germline V gene lookup returns CDR1 ENHRY and CDR2 SYGVKD. CDR3 nucleotides: TGTGCCATCAGTGAGTCGATTAGGGACTCGATGAATGAGCAGTTCTTC. Translation: CAISESIRDSMNEQFF.

The rearrangement uses TRBV29-1 and TRBJ1-1, with D possibly TRBD1 on 5 matching bases. The germline V gene has CDR1 SQVTM and CDR2 ANQGSEA. V lost 0 bases to trimming and J lost 1 base, with 15 bases between them. There are 16 residues in the CDR3. For the CDR3, the DNA is TGCAGCGTTGAAGATTTTGGGGCCGGGGGGAACACTGAAGCTTTCTTT. It codes for CSVEDFGAGGNTEAFF.

There are a few counts of this clone. The chain recombines TRBV5-1 with TRBJ2-1; 11 nucleotides align to TRBD2. This CDR3 region has 15 residues. With 1 base clipped from V and 8 bases from J, the junction kept 5 bases outside the gene matches. Germline CDR1 and CDR2: SGHRS and YFSETQ. The CDR3 sequence: CASSLTSGRVDEQFF. In nucleotides, the CDR3 is TGCGCCAGCAGCTTGACTAGCGGGAGAGTCGATGAGCAGTTCTTC.

This clone was observed a few times. The chain employs TRBV19 and TRBJ2-7; D may be TRBD1 (6 bases). V lost 7 bases and J lost 4, with 11 bases in between. In germline, CDR1 is LNHDA, CDR2 SQIVND (reference sequence). The CDR3 is made up of 12 amino acids. The CDR3 DNA reads as TGTGCCAGTAACAGGGAGCAGTACGAGCAGTACTTC. It specifies CASNREQYEQYF.

A few counts support this clone. The rearrangement uses TRBV9 and TRBJ2-5; 13 bases match TRBD2. J lost 5 bases, V lost 4 bases, and 14 bases had no gene match. This CDR3 has 18 residues. Looked up from germline, CDR1 is SGDLS and CDR2 is YYNGEE. The CDR3 reads CASSSWTSGSVLEETQYF. The CDR3 DNA reads TGTGCCAGCAGCTCCTGGACTAGCGGGAGCGTACTCGAGGAGACCCAGTACTTC.

The chain is built from TRBV5-4 and TRBJ1-1, with 8 bases matching TRBD1. This CDR3 has 14 residues. J was trimmed by 5 bases and V by 4 bases; bases with no gene match: 7. Germline V gene data show CDR1 as SGHNT and CDR2 as YYREEE (reference sequence). The CDR3 region is CASSPGQGWTEAFF. CDR3 DNA sequence: TGTGCCAGCAGCCCCGGACAGGGCTGGACTGAAGCTTTCTTT.

Regarding this clone: The same CDR3 is also encoded by other DNA sequences in this sample. The gene calls are TRBV5-6 and TRBJ1-5; D may be TRBD1 (5 bases). The CDR3 totals 15 residues. Germline V lookup: CDR1 SGHDT, CDR2 YYEEEE. V was trimmed by 3 bases and J by 5 bases, leaving 15 bases between them. CDR3 nucleotides: TGTGCCAGCAGCTCGCAGGGCGTACCCCATCAGCCCCAGCATTTT. This codes for CASSSQGVPHQPQHF.

Comment on this clone: Other DNA sequences within the sample encode an identical CDR3. The rearrangement links TRBV27 to TRBJ1-5; a weak D match, TRBD1 (5 bases). Germline V gene data show CDR1 as MNHEY and CDR2 as SMNVEV (reference sequence). The CDR3 spans 14 residues. The V end was cut by 5 bases, the J end by 2 bases, with 10 bases between. CDR3 protein: CASSQGTRNQPQHF. Written as DNA, the CDR3 is TGTGCCAGCAGTCAGGGAACCCGCAATCAGCCCCAGCATTTT.

The chain carries TRBV4-1 and TRBJ2-4; 8 nucleotides line up with TRBD1. Trimming took 0 bases from V and 1 from J; bases not matched to a gene: 5. Germline V CDR1 and CDR2: MGHRA, YSYEKL. The CDR3 spans 17 residues. The CDR3 bases are TGCGCCAGCAGCCAAGAGGGTCAGGGGGCGGCCAAAAACATTCAGTACTTC. It translates to CASSQEGQGAAKNIQYF.

To note about this clone: The junction departs from germline at one end; a sequencing error may be responsible. The chain combines TRBV7-7 with TRBJ2-1; 10 bases are a match to TRBD2. The CDR3 consists of 15 residues. The germline V gene has CDR1 SSHAT and CDR2 FNYEAQ (reference sequence). The CDR3 sequence: CASSLASGGGNEQFF. The CDR3 bases are TGTGCTAGCAGCTTAGCTAGCGGGGGTGGGAATGAGCAGTTCTTC. Using reference TRBV7-7 and TRBJ2-1 for the parts outside the CDR3, the full variable domain is GAGVSQSPRYKVTKRGQDVTLRCDPISSHATLYWYQQALGQGPEFLTYFNYEAQPDKSGLPSDRFSAERPEGSISTLTIQRTEQRDSAMYRCASSLASGGGNEQFFGPGTRLTVL.

This sequence joins TRBV7-9 and TRBJ2-5; 10 bases agree with TRBD2. The V gene's germline CDR1 is SEHNR and CDR2 FQNEAQ (reference sequence). The CDR3 is 16 amino acids. With 6 bases clipped from V and 9 bases from J, the junction kept 16 bases outside the gene matches. The CDR3 bases are TGTGCCAGCAGGGATGGGACTAGCGCGGGTGTCAGGGCCCAGTACTTC. It translates to CASRDGTSAGVRAQYF.

The chain is built from TRBV11-2 and TRBJ2-2, with 7 bases matching TRBD1. CDR3 length equals 17 residues. The V gene's germline CDR1 is SGHAT and CDR2 FQNNGV. The junction had 14 bases not matched to a gene; V was cut back by 7 bases and J by 3 bases. The CDR3 reads CASTPTRGQRDTGELFF. The CDR3 coding sequence is TGTGCCAGCACACCCACCCGGGGACAGAGAGACACCGGGGAGCTGTTTTTT.

The J gene is TRBJ2-2, the V gene TRBV5-1, with 8 bases that match TRBD1. V lost 4 bases to trimming and J lost 5 bases; unmatched junction nucleotides: 16. CDR1 and CDR2 (germline): SGHRS, YFSETQ. There are 18 residues in the CDR3. The CDR3 sequence is CASSHIPGGFGETGELFF. The DNA for the CDR3 is TGCGCCAGCAGCCACATTCCAGGGGGCTTCGGGGAAACCGGGGAGCTGTTTTTT.

The V and J genes are TRBV6-5 and TRBJ2-7; 11 bases agree with TRBD1. With V trimmed by 2 bases and J by 4 bases, 7 bases remained unmatched. Germline loops: CDR1 MNHEY, CDR2 SVGAGI. The CDR3 runs 16 residues. CDR3 DNA: TGTGCCAGCAGTTACACCCCCGGGACAGGGGGTTACGAGCAGTACTTC. As protein: CASSYTPGTGGYEQYF.